This TCR beta chain is drawn from a study of T-cell memory formation after mild COVID-19. Findings and limits, study-wide: Second-wave clones with a day 37 peak had unconfirmed SARS-CoV-2 specificity.

The CDR3 has 14 amino acids. Germline V gives CDR1 DFQATT, CDR2 SNEGSKA (reference sequence). Trimming cost V 3 bases and J 2 bases, with 11 bases left between them. TCRdb passed the 5' RACE reads through MiXCR, listing each CDR3 protein once. Of about 270,000 distinct CDR3 sequences in the sample, about 20% were seen once. In this sample, this clonotype turned up many times. The antigen is undetermined. What was sequenced was PBMCs or a T cell subset sorted from them (not recorded which). The J gene is TRBJ2-1, the V gene TRBV20-1; D is perhaps TRBD1 or TRBD2 (5 bases each). The TCR originated in a man aged 18-30 years who had mild COVID-19 (a few samples of this study predate the infection). Cell type and time point are not known. The CDR3 coding sequence is TGCAGTGCTAGGCCTGGGGACCCCTACAATGAGCAGTTCTTC. It specifies CSARPGDPYNEQFF.